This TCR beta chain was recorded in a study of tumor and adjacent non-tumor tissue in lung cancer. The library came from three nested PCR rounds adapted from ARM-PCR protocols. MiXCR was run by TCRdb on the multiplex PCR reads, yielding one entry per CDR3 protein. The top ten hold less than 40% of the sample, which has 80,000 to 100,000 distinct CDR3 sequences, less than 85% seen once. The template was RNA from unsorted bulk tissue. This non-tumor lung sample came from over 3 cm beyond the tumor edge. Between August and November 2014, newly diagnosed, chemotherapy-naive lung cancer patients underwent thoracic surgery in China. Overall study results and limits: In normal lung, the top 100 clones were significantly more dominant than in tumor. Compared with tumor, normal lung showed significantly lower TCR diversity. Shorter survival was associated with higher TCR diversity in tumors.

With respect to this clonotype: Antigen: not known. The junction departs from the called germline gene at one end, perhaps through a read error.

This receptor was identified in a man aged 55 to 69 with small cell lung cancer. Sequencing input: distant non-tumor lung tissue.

Here the CDR3 reads CCETSGTDTQYF. DNA for the CDR3: TGCTGCGAAACATCAGGCACAGATACGCAATATTTT. This chain links TRBV29-1 with TRBJ2-3; D not resolved. In germline, CDR1 is SQVTM, CDR2 ANQGSEA. This CDR3 has 12 residues.